These 7 T cell receptor beta chains were sequenced from one sample in a study of tumor-infiltrating lymphocytes in primary liver carcinoma. Without any cell sorting, roughly 17-31 mg of bulk tissue yielded co-extracted RNA and DNA. A primer in the constant region served to generate TCR beta cDNA from 500 to 600 ng of total RNA. Three nested multiplex PCR rounds, a slightly modified ARM-PCR method, built the TCR beta libraries. The first two PCR rounds, roughly 9 cycles each, used TRBV1-TRBV30 forward primers and a C-beta reverse primer. TCRdb ran MiXCR on the multiplex PCR reads and lists one entry per CDR3 protein. The sample holds tens of thousands of distinct CDR3 sequences; around 70% are singletons and the top ten take 30% to 40%. Sequenced sample: liver tumor tissue from sampling region 3. Subset denoted: tumor region T3, left-lateral pole. The source is a woman aged 25 to 39 with primary liver carcinoma and hepatitis B virus infection.

As regards this clonotype: The junction differs from germline at one of its ends, possibly a read error. The J gene is TRBJ2-3, the V gene TRBV5-1; 8 bases are a match to TRBD2. The CDR3 loop spans 16 amino acids. Germline CDR1 and CDR2: SGHRS and YFSETQ. The CDR3 sequence is CASSTVQAGGVDMQYF. The DNA for the CDR3 is TGCGCCAGCAGCACCGTCCAGGCGGGAGGCGTAGATATGCAGTATTTT.

This clonotype showed up just a few times. The rearrangement uses TRBV24-1 and TRBJ2-3, with D perhaps matching TRBD2 (7 bases). Germline V lookup: CDR1 KGHDR, CDR2 SFDVKD. CDR3 length: 16 residues. V lost 3 bases to trimming and J lost 0 bases, with 12 bases between them. CDR3 coding DNA: TGTGCCACCAGTGATAGGGGGGGGCATAGCACAGATACGCAGTATTTT. As protein: CATSDRGGHSTDTQYF.

The chain carries TRBV12-5 and TRBJ2-7; 8 bases fit TRBD1. CDR1 and CDR2 from the germline V gene are LGHNT and FRNRAP. V shed 3 bases and J 4 bases; nucleotides not matched to a gene: 2. This CDR3 has 13 amino acids. The CDR3 nucleotides read TGTGCTAGTGGTTTTGACAGGGGTTACGAGCAGTACTTC. It translates to CASGFDRGYEQYF. The whole variable domain, remainder taken from reference TRBV12-5 and TRBJ2-7, is DARVTQTPRHKVTEMGQEVTMRCQPILGHNTVFWYRQTMMQGLELLAYFRNRAPLDDSGMPKDRFSAEMPDATLATLKIQPSEPRDSAVYFCASGFDRGYEQYFGPGTRLTVT.

Note on this clonotype: Just one base apart from a much larger clone, this may be a read error. In DNA, the CDR3 is TGTACCAGCAGCTCAACAATACAGGGAGATGGTCGCTACACCTTC. Protein sequence: CTSSSTIQGDGRYTF. V usage is TRBV11-2 and J usage is TRBJ1-2; maybe TRBD1 (6 bases). CDR1 is SGHAT, CDR2 FQNNGV, per germline. The CDR3 contains 15 residues.

In the case of this clonotype: The junction departs from germline at one end; a sequencing error may be responsible. This chain uses TRBV11-2 with TRBJ2-4; D might be TRBD2 (5 bases). This CDR3 contains 14 residues. CDR1 is SGHAT, CDR2 FQNNGV, per germline. The CDR3 spells CTSCSWETRNIQYF. In nucleotides, the CDR3 is TGTACCAGCTGCTCCTGGGAGACCAGAAACATTCAGTACTTC.

The rearrangement uses TRBV4-2 and TRBJ2-1; D gene ambiguous. Trimming shortened V by 1 base and J by 0 bases, and 16 bases separated the two germline ends. The CDR3 contains 18 residues. The germline V gene encodes CDR1 LGHNA and CDR2 YNFKEQ. CDR3 sequence reads: CASSQVVSVRGSYNEQFF. In nucleotides, the CDR3 is TGTGCCAGCAGCCAAGTAGTGAGTGTCAGAGGCTCCTACAATGAGCAGTTCTTC.

This clonotype was observed many times. The rearrangement joins TRBV6-5 to TRBJ2-5; 7 nucleotides line up with TRBD1. There are 14 residues in the CDR3. CDR1 and CDR2 from the germline V gene are MNHEY and SVGAGI. V was pared by 2 bases and J by 5 bases, with 5 bases of the junction left unmatched. DNA of the CDR3: TGTGCCAGCAGTTACCCCAGCAGGGGGGAGACCCAGTACTTC. It is translated as CASSYPSRGETQYF.